Here is one T cell receptor (beta chain) with its context. The clone's antigen remains unknown. V loses 5 bases, J loses 5 bases, and the germline ends lie 12 bases apart. CDR3 length: 13 amino acids, cysteine to phenylalanine. The DNA shown is the 39-base CDR3, in frame from base 1. Looking up the germline V gene (reference sequence) yields CDR1 LNHDA and CDR2 SQIVND. Library construction relied on the immunoSEQ multiplex PCR assay. For the multiplex PCR, a mixture combining 60 forward primers for TCR Vbeta segments and 13 reverse primers for TCR Jbeta segments was used. A multiplex PCR assay on genomic DNA amplified the CDR3 region of rearranged TCR beta genes. The Illumina HiSeq System was used to sequence the amplified TCR beta libraries as 87-base-pair reads. For the original study's pipeline: A later analysis counted about 80 million unique TCR beta chains across the 550 to 800 repertoires, and 10 million to 12 million of these chains were shared by at least two donors. A nearest-neighbor algorithm error-corrected the raw reads and collapsed the reads into unique sequences, merging closely related sequences to remove PCR and sequencing errors. To assign V, D and J gene segments, CDR3 sequences were aligned to IMGT reference sequences. For a sequence to be retained, a match of at least six nucleotides was required to both a V gene segment and a J gene segment. A rearrangement was called productive if the CDR3 had no stop codons and remained in frame with V and J, and every other rearrangement was called non-productive. Following IMGT convention, CDR3 was defined as the stretch from the second conserved V-encoded cysteine to the conserved J-encoded phenylalanine. In an earlier analysis of around 540 of the donors, sequences lacking an unambiguous match to a single V gene segment were excluded. In an earlier analysis of 450 to 750 of the donors, a V segment was called functional when productive rearrangements were above 56.7%, and segregating when the standard deviation between donors exceeded 5%. A statistical classification framework was built to diagnose cytomegalovirus status from the catalog of TCR beta chain sequences. In a later analysis, TCR nucleotide sequences were compared against IMGT/GENE-DB human TR gene sequences so that V and J genes could be assigned. The TCRdist pipeline was used in a later analysis to assign CDR3 sequences and most-parsimonious VDJ recombination scenarios. In a later analysis, every TCR beta chain was defined by the combination of its CDR3 amino acid sequence and its V-gene family, and reads without a unique V-gene family were dropped. In a later analysis, approximately 590 highly shared, low-generation-probability nucleotide sequences were removed to address suspected cross-contamination and a sequencing artifact. In a later analysis, a clonal expansion index for each public chain was calculated from normalized within-repertoire ranks of inferred template counts. Generation probabilities in a later analysis came from a VDJ recombination model fitted to out-of-frame rearrangements, and those results were checked against IGoR. In a later analysis, hypergeometric tests were used to score TCR-TCR, TCR-HLA and TCR-CMV co-occurrence, with a repertoire-size bias correction applied to TCR pairs. A later analysis estimated false discovery rates by permuting HLA or CMV assignments 20 times. In a later analysis, co-occurring TCRs were grouped using DBSCAN, and TCRdist sequence similarity was added for clustering within HLA-allele-positive subsets. Repertoires with fewer than 30,000 or more than 120,000 public chains, plus five repertoires with anomalous nucleotide sharing, were excluded from co-occurrence clustering. This immuneACCESS table, as held by TCRdb, lists in-frame sequences with V and J called but not all clones. Of the missing ones, under half trace to an unresolved V gene in checked studies; the others have no known cause. The V and J calls and the clone size are those of that table, but D and trimming were determined from the DNA. The table for this sample shows fewer than 75,000 clones. Approximately 16% of the sample is held by the ten biggest clonotypes.

The cohort consisted of hundreds of healthy bone marrow donors. At the time of sampling, every cohort member was nominally healthy, though immune exposures that went unrecorded were likely present. The donor tested CMV seronegative and was one of the 352 seronegative cohort members. A peripheral blood sample was provided by each donor, and peripheral blood mononuclear cells were used for TCR beta sequencing. The Qiagen DNeasy Blood Extraction Kit was used to extract genomic DNA from the blood cell samples. The entry originates in a study of cytomegalovirus exposure and HLA in healthy donors (dated by TCRdb to the late 2010s). Regarding the research as a whole: An earlier analysis of several hundred of the donors reported 250 to 300 Gb of sequence data and roughly 100 million unique TCR beta sequences from roughly 200 million T cells. An early release covering more than 500 HLA-typed donors comprised 300 to 350 gigabases of sequencing data and around 85 million unique TCR sequences. Of the 300 to 450 genotyped donors, roughly 80% fell in the genetic ancestry cluster associated with self-reported Caucasian donors. The study aimed to test whether signatures of past pathogen exposure could be identified by cataloging public T cell receptors. The study used immunosequencing to profile the T cell repertoires of more than 650 subjects and linked those repertoires to cytomegalovirus serostatus. Besides the first cohort of approximately 670 subjects, a separate validation cohort made up of 120 different subjects was used. To predict cytomegalovirus infection status, the study brought together high-throughput TCR immunosequencing, statistical association of individual TCRs with disease status, and machine learning. A later analysis re-analyzed previously published TCR beta repertoires from 600 to 850 donors and added high-resolution HLA genotyping to study TCR occurrence patterns. Rather than drawing on any new phenotypic data, the later analysis identified candidate immune exposures from TCR beta sequences and the way those sequences occurred across donors. In an earlier analysis of 587 of the donors, high-throughput TCR beta sequencing was used to judge whether each TCR beta V gene segment behaved as functional or pseudogenic. Donor age, sex, ethnicity and CMV serostatus were collected together with the repertoire data. In a later genetic analysis, genome-wide SNP genotypes for about three fifths of the roughly 670 donors were used, and that subset was treated as a discovery cohort. Every repertoire in the discovery cohort had been generated on one and the same sequencing platform. Both class I and class II loci were covered by HLA typing, at four-digit resolution. Typing coverage differed by locus: A, B, C, DRB1 and DQB1 were typed in about 629-640 donors, DQA1 in 522, DPA1 in some 600, and DPB1 in just under 480. Several DR-DQ haplotypes were treated as single units for association and clustering because of strong linkage in the cohort. Among roughly 400 genotyped donors of the cohort, an average of roughly 230,000 unique TCR beta nucleotide sequences was sequenced per donor, of which about 20% were non-productive.

Broader findings and caveats from the paper: Three of the identified cytomegalovirus-associated TCR beta chains were confirmed in vitro to be specific for cytomegalovirus antigens. The presence/absence analyses assumed that sequencing depth was roughly uniform across donors, and that assumption may not be true. According to the authors, the approach could potentially be generalized to other disease states and immunological phenotypes. Only TCR beta chains were sequenced in this cohort, and the absence of alpha or paired-chain data limited detectable features. In an earlier analysis of 587 of the donors, most TCR beta V segments appeared in productive rearrangements about 87% or about 30% of the time, broadly matching IMGT annotations. Most TCR sequences were seen in very few donors, while some public TCRs were found in many individuals. A cluster of highly shared sequence variants was judged likely to be a technical artifact of the sequencing pipeline. Some IMGT-functional V segments, including TRBV6-2 and TRBV6-3, could not be distinguished by the 87-base-pair reads and were therefore excluded. A later genetic analysis reported fewer N-insertions in productive TCRs among donors in an Asian-associated ancestry cluster than the roughly 620-donor mean. When HLA alleles, especially DR and DQ, strongly co-occurred, TCR associations were difficult to assign to individual alleles. In the study, around 150 TCR beta chains were listed as associated with cytomegalovirus. A later analysis found that HLA-associated TCR beta chains were more clonally expanded and had lower generation probabilities than equally common non-associated chains. A later genetic analysis associated a missense DCLRE1C variant with V-gene and J-gene trimming of TCR beta chains, and an independent cohort replicated the association. Fewer than 20 rarely observed V segments, including chromosome 9 orphons, were excluded from the earlier analysis of several hundred of the donors because counts were too low. Because HLA typing was missing for some donors at each locus, association tests included only the typed subset. Linkage disequilibrium might explain the correlated functional status among segregating V segments, but an unknown experimental factor could not be ruled out. According to a later analysis, parvovirus B19, influenza, CMV and Epstein-Barr virus appeared linked to several top co-occurrence clusters. A further reported finding was that TCR beta sequences accurately predicted the HLA-A and HLA-B alleles for most subjects in the first cohort. A later analysis associated 15,000 to 20,000 TCR beta sequences with specific HLA alleles at a false discovery rate of 0.05. In a later analysis, the rate of TCR association differed among HLA loci, with DRB1 alleles having the most associated TCRs and HLA-C alleles having the fewest. For the cohort, immune exposure information was limited to CMV serostatus. A later analysis found that most CMV-associated TCR beta chains appeared HLA-restricted, with HLA associations seemingly driven largely by CMV exposure. The classifier was reported to diagnose cytomegalovirus status with high specificity and sensitivity in both the original cohort and the validation cohort.

Input material: PBMCs. The TCR was taken from a boy aged 5 to 17 in good health and CMV-seronegative. This receptor chain uses TRBV19 and TRBJ1-1; TRBD1 is a weak D gene call, 6 bases matching. CDR3 reads: CASSAQGRTEAFF. The nucleotide sequence is TGTGCCAGTAGTGCACAGGGTAGGACTGAAGCTTTCTTT.